This section outlines one T cell receptor (beta chain) sequence together with its context. The data originate from a study of blood T cells in healthy people across ages. The V end was cut by 0 bases, the J end by 0 bases, with 12 bases between. CDR1 and CDR2 (germline): DFQATT, SNEGSKA (reference sequence). The CDR3 is made up of 16 amino acids. Sample-barcoded 5' priming and a J-beta primer mix drove a second PCR of about 7 to 12 cycles. TCRdb re-called the 5' RACE reads through MiXCR, storing one row per CDR3 protein. This repertoire shows about 1 million distinct CDR3 sequences, 45% found once; its top ten account for about 20%.

Material for sequencing was blood. This TCR came from a woman aged 55-70 years in good health. The chain carries TRBV20-1 and TRBJ2-1, with D possibly TRBD2 on 7 matching bases. The CDR3 is CSARDRGGSSYNEQFF. The CDR3 nucleotides read TGCAGTGCTAGAGATAGGGGGGGGAGCTCCTACAATGAGCAGTTCTTC.